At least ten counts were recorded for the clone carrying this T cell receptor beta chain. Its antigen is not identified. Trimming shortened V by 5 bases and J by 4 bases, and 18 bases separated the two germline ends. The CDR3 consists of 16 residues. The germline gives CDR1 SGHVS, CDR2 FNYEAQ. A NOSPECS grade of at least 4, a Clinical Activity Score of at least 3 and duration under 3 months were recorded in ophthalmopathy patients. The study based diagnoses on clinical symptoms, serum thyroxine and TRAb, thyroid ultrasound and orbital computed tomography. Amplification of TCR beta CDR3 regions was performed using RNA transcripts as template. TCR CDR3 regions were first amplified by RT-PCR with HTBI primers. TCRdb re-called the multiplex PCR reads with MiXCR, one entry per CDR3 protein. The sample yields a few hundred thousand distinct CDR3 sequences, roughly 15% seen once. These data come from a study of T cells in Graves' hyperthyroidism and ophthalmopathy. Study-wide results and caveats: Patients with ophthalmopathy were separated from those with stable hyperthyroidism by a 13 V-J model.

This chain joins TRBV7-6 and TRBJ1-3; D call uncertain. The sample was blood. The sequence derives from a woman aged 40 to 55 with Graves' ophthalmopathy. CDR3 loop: CASSLRELGVGNTIYF. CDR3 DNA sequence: TGTGCCAGCAGCCTAAGGGAGTTGGGCGTCGGAAACACCATATATTTT.